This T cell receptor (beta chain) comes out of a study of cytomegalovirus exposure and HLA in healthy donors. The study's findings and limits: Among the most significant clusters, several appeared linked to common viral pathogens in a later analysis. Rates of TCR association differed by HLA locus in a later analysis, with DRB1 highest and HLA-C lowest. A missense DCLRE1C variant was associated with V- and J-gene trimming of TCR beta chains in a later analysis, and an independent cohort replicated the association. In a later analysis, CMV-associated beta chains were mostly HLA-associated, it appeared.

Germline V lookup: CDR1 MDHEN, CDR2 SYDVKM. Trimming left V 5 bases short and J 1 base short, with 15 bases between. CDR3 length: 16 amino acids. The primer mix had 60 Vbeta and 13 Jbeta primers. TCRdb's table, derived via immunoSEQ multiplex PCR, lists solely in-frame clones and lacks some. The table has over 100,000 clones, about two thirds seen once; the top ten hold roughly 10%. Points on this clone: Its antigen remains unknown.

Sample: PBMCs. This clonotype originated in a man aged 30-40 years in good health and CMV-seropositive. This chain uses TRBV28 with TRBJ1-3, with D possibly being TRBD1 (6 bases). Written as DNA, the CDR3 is TGTGCCAGCAGTCCGATTTCCAGGGGATCTGGAAACACCATATATTTT. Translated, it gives CASSPISRGSGNTIYF.